Below, 28 T cell receptor beta chains from the same sample are listed, as sequenced in a study of low-dose radiotherapy and immunotherapy resistance in tumors. The time point denotes: after trial treatment. As to treatment: LDRT plus nivolumab, ipilimumab, low-dose cyclophosphamide and aspirin (RACIN trial). Alpha- and beta-chain coverage of first-strand cDNA came from TRAV- and TRBV-specific primers. Over around 19 PCR cycles, TCRs were amplified from a constant-region primer and V-primer adapter. TCRdb used MiXCR to reprocess the reads, holding one entry per CDR3 protein. The sample yields under 75,000 distinct CDR3 sequences, 20% to 25% seen once. The sequenced sample was PBMCs, obtained after low-dose radiotherapy plus immunotherapy. These receptors were obtained from a male donor with prostate cancer.

This clonotype was detected many times. This chain uses TRBV5-6 with TRBJ1-1, with D maybe TRBD1 (5 bases). The CDR3 is 16 amino acids. The germline V gene encodes CDR1 SGHDT and CDR2 YYEEEE. Trimming removed 0 bases from V and 3 bases from J, with 15 bases in between. The CDR3 is CASSLVGTGKHTEAFF. As DNA, the CDR3 is TGTGCCAGCAGCTTGGTCGGTACAGGAAAACACACTGAAGCTTTCTTT.

Ten or more counts support this clonotype. The chain employs TRBV19 and TRBJ2-2, with 9 bases that match TRBD1. This CDR3 is built from 16 residues. Trimming took 7 bases from V and 5 from J; bases not matched to a gene: 11. Germline CDR1 LNHDA, CDR2 SQIVND (reference sequence). The CDR3 region is CASTDSTGTGTGELFF. The DNA of the CDR3 is TGTGCCAGTACCGATTCTACCGGGACAGGGACCGGGGAGCTGTTTTTT.

Relative to its sample, this clonotype is medium-sized. Written as DNA, the CDR3 is TGCGCCAGCAGCTTGGCCGGGACAGGGGCTGAAGGCTACACCTTC. Its translation: CASSLAGTGAEGYTF. This sequence joins TRBV5-1 and TRBJ1-2; 10 bases agree with TRBD1. CDR1 and CDR2 (germline): SGHRS, YFSETQ. The V and J ends lost 0 bases and 8 bases, in that order; junction bases with no gene match: 7. There are 15 residues in the CDR3. The full variable domain, in which reference TRBV5-1 and TRBJ1-2 provide the parts outside the CDR3, is KAGVTQTPRYLIKTRGQQVTLSCSPISGHRSVSWYQQTPGQGLQFLFEYFSETQRNKGNFPGRFSGRQFSNSRSEMNVSTLELGDSALYLCASSLAGTGAEGYTFGSGTRLTVV.

This clonotype occurred many times. This rearrangement joins TRBV11-2 to TRBJ1-1, with 8 bases aligning to TRBD1. The CDR3 has 16 residues. V gave up 7 bases and J gave up 1 base; unmatched junction bases: 11. Germline CDR1 SGHAT, CDR2 FQNNGV. The CDR3 is CASTARTGRTNTEAFF. The CDR3 bases are TGTGCCAGCACCGCAAGGACAGGGAGAACGAACACTGAAGCTTTCTTT.

Many counts were recorded for this clonotype. This chain connects TRBV29-1 to TRBJ2-5; 10 nucleotides align to TRBD2. Losses at the gene ends were 2 bases for V and 4 bases for J; bases not matched to a gene: 10. Germline loops: CDR1 SQVTM, CDR2 ANQGSEA. The CDR3 has 16 amino acids. CDR3 residues: CSVEPWVAGGIETQYF. The CDR3 DNA is TGCAGCGTTGAACCCTGGGTAGCGGGAGGAATAGAGACCCAGTACTTC.

On this clonotype: Since a far larger clone is one base different, this is likely a read error. This rearrangement joins TRBV7-8 to TRBJ2-1, with no clear D. CDR1 and CDR2 from the germline V gene are SGHVS and FQNEAQ. The V end lost 5 bases, the J end lost 13 bases, and 21 bases lay between the germline ends. The CDR3 consists of 14 residues. CDR3 sequence reads: CASSHRRQQETQFF. The CDR3 DNA reads as TGTGCCAGCAGCCACCGGCGGCAGCAAGAGACCCAGTTCTTC.

J is TRBJ2-2 and V is TRBV6-5; possible D gene TRBD2, 6 bases. Trimming took off 10 bases at V and 1 base at J, with 13 bases between the two ends. The CDR3 is 14 residues long. Germline V lookup: CDR1 MNHEY, CDR2 SVGAGI. CDR3 nucleotides: TGTGCCACTAAACCGGAGGGGAACACCGGGGAGCTGTTTTTT. Its protein product is CATKPEGNTGELFF.

This clonotype was seen just once. A far larger clone differs by one base, so this is likely a read error. V usage is TRBV5-4 and J usage is TRBJ2-7; 10 nucleotides line up with TRBD1. The CDR3 is made up of 16 amino acids. The V gene's germline CDR1 is SGHNT and CDR2 YYREEE (reference sequence). Germline trimming cut 1 base from V and 7 bases from J; bases unmatched to any gene: 11. CDR3 protein: CASSLSGTGAGIEQYF. The CDR3 region has the DNA TGTGCCAGCAGCTTGAGTGGGACAGGGGCTGGCATTGAGCAGTACTTC.

This clonotype showed up many times. The J gene is TRBJ2-3, the V gene TRBV30; D possibly corresponds to TRBD1 (5 bases). The length of the CDR3 is 14 residues. Germline CDR1 reads GTSNPN; CDR2 reads SVGIG (reference sequence). V was cut by 2 bases and J by 1 base, with 10 bases left in between. The CDR3 coding sequence is TGTGCCTGGAGTAACAGGTTTGGCACAGATACGCAGTATTTT. Its translation: CAWSNRFGTDTQYF. Together with reference TRBV30 and TRBJ2-3, the CDR3 gives the full variable domain: SQTIHQWPATLVQPVGSPLSLECTVEGTSNPNLYWYRQAAGRGLQLLFYSVGIGQISSEVPQNLSASRPQDRQFILSSKKLLLSDSGFYLCAWSNRFGTDTQYFGPGTRLTVL.

This clonotype was counted ten times or more. The chain carries TRBV2 and TRBJ1-1, with a possible D match to TRBD1 (5 bases). V gave up 6 bases and J gave up 0 bases, with 14 bases separating them. Per germline, CDR1 SNHLY and CDR2 FYNNEI. The CDR3 length is 15 residues. The chain's CDR3 is CASSKGTAMNTEAFF. In DNA form, the CDR3 reads TGTGCCAGCAGCAAAGGGACGGCCATGAACACTGAAGCTTTCTTT.

This clonotype occurred many times. The CDR3 bases are TGTGCCATCAGTGAGGACAGGGGCGGCAATCAGCCCCAGCATTTT. Protein product: CAISEDRGGNQPQHF. The V gene is TRBV10-3, the J gene TRBJ1-5; 8 nucleotides align to TRBD1. Germline loops: CDR1 ENHRY, CDR2 SYGVKD. The CDR3 covers 15 residues. V shed 2 bases and J 2 bases; nucleotides not matched to a gene: 2.

The chain uses TRBV5-4 and TRBJ1-1; 7 bases line up with TRBD1. Unmatched junction bases numbered 5, after V lost 5 bases and J lost 1 base. This CDR3 spans 14 amino acids. CDR1 and CDR2 (germline): SGHNT, YYREEE (reference sequence). CDR3 sequence reads: CASRLQGTNTEAFF. CDR3 DNA sequence: TGTGCCAGCAGGTTACAGGGGACGAACACTGAAGCTTTCTTT. Together with reference TRBV5-4 and TRBJ1-1, the CDR3 gives the full variable domain: ETGVTQSPTHLIKTRGQQVTLRCSSQSGHNTVSWYQQALGQGPQFIFQYYREEENGRGNFPPRFSGLQFPNYSSELNVNALELDDSALYLCASRLQGTNTEAFFGQGTRLTVV.

This clonotype was counted ten times or more. The genes are TRBV5-1 and TRBJ2-7, with 7 nucleotides matching TRBD1. Germline V lookup: CDR1 SGHRS, CDR2 YFSETQ. The CDR3 sequence is 15 residues long. Trimming removed 5 bases from V and 2 bases from J; junction bases left unmatched: 10. The CDR3 sequence is CASRTIQGTTYEQYF. The DNA for the CDR3 is TGCGCCAGCAGGACGATACAGGGGACAACCTACGAGCAGTACTTC.

This clonotype has at least ten counts. The CDR3 reads CASSASLASGDTQYF. In DNA form, the CDR3 reads TGTGCCAGTAGTGCCTCACTAGCTTCGGGAGATACGCAGTATTTT. The rearrangement joins TRBV19 to TRBJ2-3, with D perhaps matching TRBD2 (6 bases). Trimming pared 5 bases from V and 5 bases from J, leaving 17 bases between. This CDR3 is 15 amino acids long. From germline, CDR1 is LNHDA and CDR2 SQIVND (reference sequence).

This clonotype showed up many times. This chain links TRBV11-2 with TRBJ2-1; 13 positions match TRBD2. The CDR3 runs to 14 residues. V was clipped by 8 bases and J by 6 bases; unmatched bases: 4. Germline V gives CDR1 SGHAT, CDR2 FQNNGV. The CDR3 protein is CASQTSGRGNEQFF. The CDR3 DNA reads TGTGCCAGCCAAACTAGCGGGAGGGGCAATGAGCAGTTCTTC.

This clonotype occurred many times. The chain has TRBV12-3 or TRBV12-4 and TRBJ1-2, with D possibly TRBD1 on 5 matching bases. The CDR3 covers 12 residues. The V end lost 3 bases, the J end lost 4 bases, and 6 bases lay between the germline ends. The CDR3 spells CASSFQGYGYTF. Here the CDR3 DNA reads TGTGCCAGCAGTTTCCAGGGCTATGGCTACACCTTC.

V gene TRBV6-5 combines with J gene TRBJ2-5; D unclear. The germline CDR1 and CDR2 sequences are MNHEY and SVGAGI. The V end lost 7 bases, the J end lost 4 bases, and 10 bases lay between the germline ends. The CDR3 contains 12 residues. This CDR3 reads CASTWSLETQYF. The DNA of the CDR3 is TGTGCCAGCACGTGGTCCCTAGAGACCCAGTACTTC.

This clonotype has a count of ten or more. The chain links TRBV25-1 to TRBJ2-3, with 16 nucleotides matching TRBD2. The V and J ends lost 6 bases and 4 bases, in that order; junction bases with no gene match: 10. Germline V gene lookup returns CDR1 MGHDK and CDR2 SYGVNS. The CDR3 has 18 residues. Written as DNA, the CDR3 is TGTGCCAGCAGCCAGACGGGACTAGCGGGGGGGCCGGCAGATACGCAGTATTTT. This gives the protein CASSQTGLAGGPADTQYF.

In this sample, this clonotype turned up many times. The chain is built from TRBV14 and TRBJ2-1; possibly TRBD1 for D (6 bases). Germline V lookup: CDR1 SGHDN, CDR2 FVKESK. The CDR3 runs to 12 residues. V gave up 2 bases and J gave up 7 bases, with 6 bases separating them. The CDR3 DNA reads as TGTGCCAGCAGCCAAAGGGGGAATGAGCAGTTCTTC. Translated, it gives CASSQRGNEQFF.

This clonotype has at least ten counts. The chain recombines TRBV7-9 with TRBJ2-1; possibly TRBD1 for D (6 bases). The CDR3 is 13 amino acids. Germline V lookup: CDR1 SEHNR, CDR2 FQNEAQ (reference sequence). V lost 6 bases and J lost 4, with 10 bases in between. The CDR3 loop is CASRTGQYNEQFF. As DNA, the CDR3 is TGTGCCAGCAGGACAGGCCAATACAATGAGCAGTTCTTC. The whole variable domain, remainder taken from reference TRBV7-9 and TRBJ2-1, is DTGVSQNPRHKITKRGQNVTFRCDPISEHNRLYWYRQTLGQGPEFLTYFQNEAQLEKSRLLSDRFSAERPKGSFSTLEIQRTEQGDSAMYLCASRTGQYNEQFFGPGTRLTVL.

This clonotype is a singleton in its sample. The chain joins TRBV5-4 to TRBJ2-3; no reliable D call. The CDR3 has 14 amino acids. From germline, CDR1 is SGHNT and CDR2 YYREEE (reference sequence). V lost 4 bases and J lost 1, with 10 bases in between. CDR3 loop: CASSPVAGTDTQYF. The CDR3 DNA is TGTGCCAGCAGCCCCGTCGCGGGCACAGATACGCAGTATTTT.

This clonotype was counted at least ten times. The gene calls are TRBV20-1 and TRBJ2-2; 10 nucleotides align to TRBD2. J was trimmed by 6 bases and V by 6 bases; bases with no gene match: 10. The CDR3 has 15 residues. Germline CDR1 DFQATT, CDR2 SNEGSKA (reference sequence). CDR3 sequence (DNA): TGCAGTGCCCGGACTAGCGGCCGAACGGCCGGGGAGCTGTTTTTT. It codes for CSARTSGRTAGELFF.

Regarding this clonotype: A far more abundant clone sits one base away, making this likely a read error. The chain combines TRBV20-1 with TRBJ2-1; 11 positions match TRBD1. CDR3 size: 18 residues. Trimming cost V 1 base and J 13 bases; bases outside gene matches: 21. Germline assignment: CDR1 DFQATT and CDR2 SNEGSKA (reference sequence). The CDR3 bases are TGCAGTGCTAGAGTTGTAGAACTTTGGGACAGGGGGATAGAGACCCAGTTCTTC. Translation gives CSARVVELWDRGIETQFF.

This clonotype was observed once. It may be a read error: a sequence one base away is much more abundant. V usage is TRBV4-3 and J usage is TRBJ2-5; D remains ambiguous. Germline V lookup: CDR1 LGHNA, CDR2 YSLEER. Trimming took off 0 bases at V and 5 bases at J, with 16 bases between the two ends. There are 16 residues in the CDR3. This CDR3 reads CASSQEAGKVGETQYF. DNA of the CDR3: TGCGCCAGCAGCCAAGAGGCAGGCAAGGTGGGGGAGACCCAGTACTTC.

This clonotype was seen at least ten times. The chain links TRBV14 to TRBJ2-2, with TRBD2 identical over 14 bases. J lost 7 bases, V lost 4 bases, and 11 bases had no gene match. Germline V CDR1 and CDR2: SGHDN, FVKESK. This CDR3 spans 18 amino acids. CDR3 residues: CASSPHIRLAGGSGELFF. The CDR3 region has the DNA TGTGCCAGCAGCCCCCACATTCGACTAGCGGGAGGGAGCGGGGAGCTGTTTTTT.

Turning to this clonotype: A far larger clone is off by one base, so a read error is likely. The chain has TRBV11-3 and TRBJ2-5; TRBD1 might be the D (6 bases). Per the germline V gene, CDR1 is SGHNT and CDR2 is YENEEA. Between the trimmed V and J ends, which lost 3 bases and 11 bases, there was a span of 22 bases. CDR3 length: 15 residues. In DNA, the CDR3 is TGTGCCAGCAGCTTGGGAGTGCAGGGGAGATATGAGCAGTACTTC. Translated: CASSLGVQGRYEQYF.

CDR3 residues: CASNRDREQYF. DNA of the CDR3: TGTGCCAGCAACCGAGACCGCGAGCAGTACTTC. The genes are TRBV7-6 and TRBJ2-7; D is ambiguous. CDR1 is SGHVS and CDR2 is FNYEAQ in the germline V gene. The CDR3 sequence is 11 residues long. The V and J ends lost 7 bases and 6 bases respectively, with 10 bases between them.

The V call is TRBV12-3 or TRBV12-4, the J call TRBJ1-6; D is undetermined. V was pared by 0 bases and J by 7 bases, with 4 bases between. The CDR3 spans 13 residues. CDR3 amino acids: CASSLAVNSPLHF. The DNA of the CDR3 is TGTGCCAGCAGTTTAGCAGTAAATTCACCCCTCCACTTT.